The 12 T cell receptor beta chains given below trace back to one sample, sequenced in a study of T cell responses to AZD1222 COVID-19 vaccine. The table came from immunoSEQ multiplex PCR; TCRdb's copy has only in-frame clones and leaves some out. Among tens of thousands of clones, around nine tenths were seen once, and the ten largest hold 4.5%. This sample comprised peripheral blood, obtained on day 0 of MenACWY control vaccination. The receptors come from an adult in good health.

This clone has more than one count but fewer than ten. This chain uses TRBV11-2 with TRBJ2-5, with D uncertain. The germline CDR1 and CDR2 sequences are SGHAT and FQNNGV. The ends were cut back, 2 bases at V and 2 bases at J, with 15 bases in the middle. There are 16 residues in the CDR3. The CDR3: CASSLPGGADQETQYF. As DNA, the CDR3 is TGTGCCAGCAGCTTACCTGGTGGAGCAGATCAAGAGACCCAGTACTTC.

The rearrangement links TRBV6-4 to TRBJ1-2; perhaps TRBD1 as D (6 bases). The germline gives CDR1 MRHNA, CDR2 SNTAGT. V dropped 4 bases and J dropped 2 bases, with 17 bases sitting between them. The CDR3 totals 16 residues. This chain's CDR3 is CASSGPGGQLNYGYTF. CDR3 sequence (DNA): TGTGCCAGCAGTGGGCCGGGAGGACAGTTAAACTATGGCTACACCTTC.

The chain carries TRBV3-1 (or the pseudogene TRBV3-2) and TRBJ1-6; D is unresolved. Germline V gives CDR1 LGHDT, CDR2 YNNKEL (reference sequence). The V end lost 4 bases, the J end lost 2 bases, and 12 bases lay between the germline ends. CDR3 length: 16 amino acids. CDR3 protein: CASSPTRTAYNSPLHF. The CDR3, as DNA: TGTGCCAGCAGCCCTACCCGGACGGCCTATAATTCACCCCTCCACTTT.

The CDR3 here is CASSLRGSSGNTIYF. Here the CDR3 DNA reads TGTGCCAGCAGCTTAAGAGGGAGCTCTGGAAACACCATATATTTT. The gene calls are TRBV11-3 and TRBJ1-3; D uncertain. The CDR3 runs 15 residues. Trimming cost V 2 bases and J 0 bases, with 8 bases left between them. Germline CDR1 reads SGHNT; CDR2 reads YENEEA.

This chain links TRBV6-2 or TRBV6-3 with TRBJ1-5; TRBD1 might be the D (6 bases). This CDR3 is 14 amino acids long. Germline V CDR1 and CDR2: MNHEY, SVGEGT. V gave up 4 bases and J gave up 7 bases, with 14 bases separating them. The CDR3: CASSFRQGNQPQHF. The DNA for the CDR3 is TGTGCCAGCAGTTTTCGGCAGGGGAACCAGCCCCAGCATTTT.

The chain combines TRBV29-1 with TRBJ1-4, with D unresolved. V lost 4 bases to trimming and J lost 0 bases, with 9 bases between them. This CDR3 spans 14 amino acids. Germline-derived CDR1 and CDR2 are SQVTM and ANQGSEA. As DNA, the CDR3 is TGCAGCGTTGCCACCCAGTCAACTAATGAAAAACTGTTTTTT. Translation: CSVATQSTNEKLFF.

The J gene is TRBJ1-6, the V gene TRBV4-3; 10 bases match TRBD1. With V trimmed by 1 base and J by 9 bases, 6 bases remained unmatched. In germline, CDR1 is LGHNA, CDR2 YSLEER. This CDR3 spans 16 amino acids. Here the CDR3 DNA reads TGCGCCAGCAGCCAAGTAGGGACAGGGGAGGGTTCACCCCTCCACTTT. This translates into CASSQVGTGEGSPLHF.

V usage is TRBV27 and J usage is TRBJ1-5; D is undetermined. V was pared by 2 bases and J by 5 bases, with 10 bases between. Germline-derived CDR1 and CDR2 are MNHEY and SMNVEV (reference sequence). This CDR3 is built from 14 residues. The CDR3 is CASSLGRLHQPQHF. For the CDR3, the DNA is TGTGCCAGCAGTTTAGGCAGGCTGCATCAGCCCCAGCATTTT.

Worth noting for this clone: The sample contains more than one DNA sequence encoding this CDR3. This chain connects TRBV19 to TRBJ2-7, with a possible D match to TRBD2 (6 bases). CDR1 is LNHDA and CDR2 is SQIVND in the germline V gene (reference sequence). This CDR3 contains 13 residues. Trimming stripped 10 bases from V and 2 bases from J, with 15 bases between. CDR3 amino acids: CATGRDETYEQYF. The CDR3 DNA sequence: TGTGCCACGGGGCGGGACGAAACCTACGAGCAGTACTTC.

The V and J genes are TRBV7-6 and TRBJ2-1, with 8 bases identical to TRBD2. From germline, CDR1 is SGHVS and CDR2 FNYEAQ. The CDR3 has 18 residues. V was clipped by 6 bases and J by 0 bases; unmatched bases: 13. The CDR3 loop reads CASSSRLATRSSYNEQFF. The CDR3 DNA follows: TGTGCCAGCAGTTCGCGACTAGCGACAAGGAGCTCCTACAATGAGCAGTTCTTC.

In regard to this clone: This same CDR3 is encoded by further DNA sequences in the sample. The chain combines TRBV5-1 with TRBJ2-7; D ambiguous. Germline loops: CDR1 SGHRS, CDR2 YFSETQ. This CDR3 spans 13 amino acids. Trimming left V 0 bases short and J 1 base short, with 5 bases between. CDR3 residues: CASSLDGSYEQYF. The CDR3 DNA reads as TGCGCCAGCAGCTTGGATGGATCCTACGAGCAGTACTTC.

The V and J genes are TRBV18 and TRBJ2-7; D is uncertain. The germline V and J ends were trimmed by 3 bases and 4 bases, with 13 bases remaining between them. This CDR3 is 14 amino acids long. Germline V lookup: CDR1 KGHSH, CDR2 LQKENI. The CDR3: CASSPTQNSYEQYF. As DNA, the CDR3 is TGTGCCAGCTCACCCACACAAAATAGTTACGAGCAGTACTTC.